In its sample, the clone carrying this T cell receptor (beta chain) was seen many times. Its antigen remains unidentified. Clinical symptoms, serum thyroxine, TRAb, thyroid ultrasound and orbital computed tomography established diagnosis. The TCR beta CDR3 regions underwent amplification using RNA transcripts as the source. The TCR CDR3 was amplified in a first-round RT-PCR using the HTBI primer set. One entry per CDR3 protein results from TCRdb running MiXCR on the multiplex PCR reads. This repertoire shows a few hundred thousand distinct CDR3 sequences, 18% found once; its top ten account for 35% to 45%. The entry originates in a study of T cells in Graves' hyperthyroidism and ophthalmopathy. The germline V gene has CDR1 SNHLY and CDR2 FYNNEI. Trimming removed 2 bases from V and 0 bases from J, with 10 bases in between. This CDR3 region has 16 residues. General study points: The model foresaw ophthalmopathy a median roughly 6 months prior to onset. Blood also held most thyroid clonotypes expanded beyond 0.001.

The TCR sequence derives from a young man with Graves' ophthalmopathy. The chain couples TRBV2 to TRBJ2-2, with D tentatively TRBD2 (6 bases). The sequenced sample consisted of blood. CDR3 in amino acids: CASSERRVSNTGELFF. CDR3 DNA sequence: TGTGCCAGCAGTGAACGGAGGGTTTCGAACACCGGGGAGCTGTTTTTT.